The table lists the clone carrying this T cell receptor beta chain with a few counts. Its antigen is not identified. This entry belongs to a study of post-analysis software for immune sequencing data. About the study: Multiple sclerosis in the patients followed relapsing-remitting, secondary progressive and progressive-relapsing courses.

Unique molecular identifiers had been added to the TCR beta cDNA libraries. TCRdb passed the PCR reads through MiXCR, listing each CDR3 protein once. The repertoire holds around 770,000 distinct CDR3 sequences, with more than 45% as singletons. Germline CDR1 is DFQATT and CDR2 is SNEGSKA (reference sequence). V dropped 0 bases and J dropped 5 bases, with 9 bases sitting between them. This CDR3 has 13 residues. Study findings and constraints: Comparison with controls showed significantly lower normalized Chao1 diversity in multiple sclerosis patients. Co-batched samples clustered tightly together by F measure. Five or six TRBV segments, TRBV5-6, TRBV5-1 and TRBV20-1 among them, were found more frequent in patients than controls.

This TCR was recovered from a girl between 10 and 17 years old with multiple sclerosis. Material: blood. The chain employs TRBV20-1 and TRBJ2-3, with D possibly TRBD1 on 5 matching bases. The CDR3, as DNA: TGCAGTGCTAGAGAGGGGCTGCAAGATACGCAGTATTTT. The encoded protein is CSAREGLQDTQYF.